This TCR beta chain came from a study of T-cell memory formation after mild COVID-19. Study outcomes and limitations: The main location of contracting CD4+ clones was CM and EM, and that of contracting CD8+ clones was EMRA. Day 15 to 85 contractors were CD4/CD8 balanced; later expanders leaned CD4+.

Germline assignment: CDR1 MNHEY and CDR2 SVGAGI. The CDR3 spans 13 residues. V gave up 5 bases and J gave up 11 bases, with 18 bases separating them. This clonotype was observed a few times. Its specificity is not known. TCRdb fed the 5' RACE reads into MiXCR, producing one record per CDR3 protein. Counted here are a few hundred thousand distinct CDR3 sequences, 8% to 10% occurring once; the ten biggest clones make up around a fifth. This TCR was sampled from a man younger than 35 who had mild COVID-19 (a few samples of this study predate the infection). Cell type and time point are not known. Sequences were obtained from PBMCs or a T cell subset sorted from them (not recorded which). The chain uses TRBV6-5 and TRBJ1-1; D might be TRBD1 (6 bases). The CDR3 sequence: CASSGNLQGRAFF. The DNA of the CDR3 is TGTGCCAGCAGTGGAAACCTACAGGGACGGGCTTTCTTT.